Below, 23 T cell receptor beta chains from the same sample are listed, as sequenced in a study of T cell repertoires in cytomegalovirus infection. The antigens these receptors bind are not known. TCRdb re-analysed the reads in MiXCR, keeping a single row per CDR3 protein. The table shows 300,000 to 400,000 distinct CDR3 sequences, with 25% to 30% occurring only once. The source was cultured PBMCs, collected from culture after CMV antigen stimulation. Receptors were obtained from a human donor in good health (CMV status not recorded). Some clones in this sample may be carry-over from other donors' samples.

This clonotype appeared a few times. The chain joins TRBV4-1 to TRBJ1-2, with 7 bases aligning to TRBD1. V lost 4 bases, J lost 3 bases, and 2 bases stayed unmatched. This CDR3 region has 13 residues. The germline CDR1 and CDR2 sequences are MGHRA and YSYEKL. Here the CDR3 reads CASSRGQYYGYTF. CDR3 DNA: TGCGCCAGCAGCCGGGGACAGTACTATGGCTACACCTTC.

The gene calls are TRBV6-5 and TRBJ1-5; TRBD1 might be the D (5 bases). This CDR3 has 14 amino acids. Germline lookup yields CDR1 MNHEY and CDR2 SVGAGI. The V and J ends lost 5 bases and 6 bases respectively, with 14 bases between them. CDR3 sequence reads: CASSIQGVGQPQHF. CDR3 nucleotides: TGTGCCAGCAGTATACAAGGGGTGGGTCAGCCCCAGCATTTT.

This clonotype has ten or more counts. V is TRBV4-2 and J is TRBJ1-6; D gene uncertain. Looked up from germline, CDR1 is LGHNA and CDR2 is YNFKEQ. V was pared by 1 base and J by 13 bases, with 20 bases between. The CDR3 loop spans 16 amino acids. This CDR3 is CASSQGIGRSGEPLHF. The CDR3 DNA is TGTGCCAGCAGCCAAGGAATAGGGAGAAGTGGGGAGCCCCTCCACTTT.

In its sample, this clonotype was seen a few times. The chain joins TRBV10-3 to TRBJ1-6; D not resolved. This CDR3 is built from 16 residues. Germline loops: CDR1 ENHRY, CDR2 SYGVKD. The ends were cut back, 8 bases at V and 0 bases at J, with 14 bases in the middle. The CDR3 nucleotides read TGTGCCATCGGAACGACGAAGGGCTCCTATAATTCACCCCTCCACTTT. This gives the protein CAIGTTKGSYNSPLHF.

The table lists this clonotype with a few counts. The chain recombines TRBV27 with TRBJ2-3, with 11 bases aligning to TRBD2. Per germline, CDR1 MNHEY and CDR2 SMNVEV (reference sequence). This CDR3 is 13 amino acids long. Trimming cost V 5 bases and J 5 bases; bases outside gene matches: 0. The CDR3 DNA reads as TGTGCCAGCAGTGGACTAGCGGGAGATACGCAGTATTTT. This gives the protein CASSGLAGDTQYF.

In this sample, this clonotype turned up once. V gene TRBV30 combines with J gene TRBJ1-5; 7 nucleotides align to TRBD1. Germline V gives CDR1 GTSNPN, CDR2 SVGIG (reference sequence). This CDR3 region has 14 residues. V dropped 3 bases and J dropped 7; count of bases not matched to a gene: 9. The DNA for the CDR3 is TGTGCCTGGAGCGGTCTCGGGACAGCCCAGCCCCAGCATTTT. Translating it yields CAWSGLGTAQPQHF.

The chain carries TRBV5-1 and TRBJ1-4, with 8 bases that match TRBD1. CDR3 length equals 16 residues. The V segment lost 4 bases and the J segment 3 bases; nucleotides outside the gene matches: 8. CDR1 and CDR2 from the germline V gene are SGHRS and YFSETQ. The CDR3 nucleotides are TGCGCCAGCAGCCCACAGGGGGTGGGAGCTAATGAAAAACTGTTTTTT. This gives the protein CASSPQGVGANEKLFF.

There are a few counts of this clonotype. The rearrangement joins TRBV7-2 to TRBJ2-1; TRBD2 agrees at 12 bases. CDR1 is SGHTA, CDR2 FQGNSA, per germline. After removal of 5 bases from V and 1 base from J, the junction contained 18 bases not matched to a gene. This CDR3 comprises 21 residues. CDR3 amino acids: CASSPYRVLAGGRMSYNEQFF. The CDR3 DNA follows: TGTGCCAGCAGCCCTTACCGGGTCCTAGCGGGGGGGCGGATGTCCTACAATGAGCAGTTCTTC.

This chain joins TRBV24-1 and TRBJ2-1; D may be TRBD1 (6 bases). Trimming took off 3 bases at V and 0 bases at J, with 17 bases between the two ends. The CDR3 extends over 18 amino acids. The germline gives CDR1 KGHDR, CDR2 SFDVKD. The CDR3 nucleotides read TGTGCCACCAGTGATCCATCCACAGGGTTGAGCTCCTACAATGAGCAGTTCTTC. This gives the protein CATSDPSTGLSSYNEQFF.

The V and J genes are TRBV7-3 and TRBJ1-1; the match to TRBD1 covers 9 bases. The CDR3 covers 16 residues. In germline, CDR1 is SGHTA, CDR2 FQGTGA. After removal of 5 bases from V and 7 bases from J, the junction contained 14 bases not matched to a gene. The CDR3 here is CASSPGQGPTRDEAFF. For the CDR3, the DNA is TGTGCCAGCAGCCCCGGACAGGGGCCTACGAGGGATGAAGCTTTCTTT.

V is TRBV15 and J is TRBJ2-5; 7 positions agree with TRBD1. This CDR3 comprises 15 residues. Trimming took 3 bases from V and 5 from J; bases not matched to a gene: 9. Germline V gives CDR1 LNHNV, CDR2 YYDKDF (reference sequence). This CDR3 is CATSRWRGGRETQYF. The CDR3 DNA is TGTGCCACCAGCAGGTGGAGAGGGGGCCGGGAGACCCAGTACTTC.

This clonotype was counted ten times or more. The V and J genes are TRBV7-2 and TRBJ2-1; TRBD2 matches 12 bases. Unmatched junction bases numbered 9, after V lost 3 bases and J lost 9 bases. Germline-derived CDR1 and CDR2 are SGHTA and FQGNSA. CDR3 length: 16 residues. CDR3 region: CASSFPTSGRWGEQFF. The CDR3 bases are TGTGCCAGCAGCTTTCCGACTAGCGGGAGATGGGGTGAGCAGTTCTTC.

V and J are TRBV11-2 and TRBJ2-5; D is unclear. The ends were cut back, 5 bases at V and 1 base at J, with 11 bases in the middle. This CDR3 region has 14 residues. Germline values: CDR1 SGHAT, CDR2 FQNNGV. This chain's CDR3 is CASSPNLGQETQYF. CDR3 sequence (DNA): TGTGCCAGCAGCCCAAACCTAGGCCAAGAGACCCAGTACTTC.

The J gene is TRBJ2-3, the V gene TRBV10-3; 14 positions agree with TRBD2. The CDR3 is made up of 18 amino acids. J lost 1 base, V lost 2 bases, and 5 bases had no gene match. Germline CDR1 ENHRY, CDR2 SYGVKD. The CDR3 region is CAISEGLAGGGGTDTQYF. The CDR3 DNA sequence: TGTGCCATCAGTGAGGGACTAGCGGGGGGCGGTGGCACAGATACGCAGTATTTT.

DNA for the CDR3: TGTGCCGTCAAGGGAACAGGGCTAAAAGAGACCCAGTACTTC. Residues: CAVKGTGLKETQYF. This sequence joins TRBV10-3 and TRBJ2-5; D possibly corresponds to TRBD1 (6 bases). Looked up from germline, CDR1 is ENHRY and CDR2 is SYGVKD. The V end lost 11 bases, the J end lost 3 bases, and 19 bases lay between the germline ends. This CDR3 has 14 amino acids.

The V and J genes are TRBV12-3 or TRBV12-4 and TRBJ1-1; TRBD1 agrees at 7 bases. The CDR3 spans 14 residues. The V gene end was trimmed by 6 bases and the J gene end by 4 bases; junction bases not matched to a gene: 8. DNA of the CDR3: TGTGCCAGCAGGAGTAGGGGGCTTGGCACTGAAGCTTTCTTT. Protein: CASRSRGLGTEAFF.

This rearrangement joins TRBV11-2 to TRBJ2-2; unclear D gene. The CDR3 length is 14 residues. Deletions cut 6 bases from V and 0 bases from J, with 8 bases between. CDR1 is SGHAT and CDR2 is FQNNGV in the germline V gene. CDR3 region: CASRPTANTGELFF. In DNA form, the CDR3 reads TGTGCCAGCAGGCCGACGGCGAACACCGGGGAGCTGTTTTTT.

V gene TRBV20-1 combines with J gene TRBJ2-1; unclear D gene. This CDR3 has 16 residues. V lost 6 bases to trimming and J lost 0 bases, with 18 bases between them. The germline V gene encodes CDR1 DFQATT and CDR2 SNEGSKA (reference sequence). CDR3 nucleotides: TGCAGTGCCAAGTACCCTCAGGCGAACTCCTACAATGAGCAGTTCTTC. Its translation is CSAKYPQANSYNEQFF.

This clonotype was counted at least ten times. The rearrangement joins TRBV7-6 to TRBJ1-2, with D unresolved. With 4 bases removed from V and 4 bases from J, the gap between germline ends came to 10 bases. The CDR3 consists of 13 residues. Germline V gives CDR1 SGHVS, CDR2 FNYEAQ. The CDR3 DNA reads TGTGCCAGCAGCTCCCAAACCGGCTATGGCTACACCTTC. It codes for CASSSQTGYGYTF.

This clonotype has just a few counts. V usage is TRBV6-1 and J usage is TRBJ2-1; 9 bases agree with TRBD2. The CDR3 length is 13 residues. Germline CDR1 MNHNS, CDR2 SASEGT. The trim removed 10 bases at V and 9 bases at J, leaving 10 bases unmatched. The CDR3 nucleotides are TGTGCCACAGGGGCCAGCGGGGGGTTTGAGCAGTTCTTC. Amino acids: CATGASGGFEQFF.

This clonotype was seen more than once but under ten times. A read error may account for a junction end that differs from germline. V gene TRBV7-6 combines with J gene TRBJ2-1; D not certain. Germline values: CDR1 SGHVS, CDR2 FNYEAQ. This CDR3 contains 13 residues. CDR3 in DNA: TGTGCTAGCAGCTTAGGGCACGGGAATGAGCAGTTCTTC. As protein: CASSLGHGNEQFF.

The rearrangement links TRBV11-2 to TRBJ2-5; 8 positions match TRBD2. The germline V gene encodes CDR1 SGHAT and CDR2 FQNNGV. CDR3 length equals 17 residues. The J segment lost 1 base and the V segment lost 5 bases, leaving 12 bases of the junction unmatched. The CDR3 DNA sequence: TGTGCCAGCAGCCCCCGTATGTTAGCGGGGCTCCAAGAGACCCAGTACTTC. Amino acid sequence: CASSPRMLAGLQETQYF.

This clonotype has at least ten counts. The chain combines TRBV7-8 with TRBJ2-5; 8 nucleotides align to TRBD2. The CDR3 consists of 17 residues. Losses at the gene ends were 2 bases for V and 6 bases for J; bases not matched to a gene: 14. Germline CDR1 reads SGHVS; CDR2 reads FQNEAQ. CDR3 sequence reads: CASSLTDRGGTGKTQYF. The CDR3 DNA reads TGTGCCAGCAGCTTAACCGATCGGGGGGGGACGGGAAAGACCCAGTACTTC. The whole variable domain, remainder taken from reference TRBV7-8 and TRBJ2-5, is GAGVSQSPRYKVAKRGQDVALRCDPISGHVSLFWYQQALGQGPEFLTYFQNEAQLDKSGLPSDRFFAERPEGSVSTLKIQRTQQEDSAVYLCASSLTDRGGTGKTQYFGPGTRLLVL.